This T cell receptor beta chain originates from a study of cytomegalovirus exposure and HLA in healthy donors. Per germline, CDR1 DFQATT and CDR2 SNEGSKA (reference sequence). This CDR3 is built from 11 residues. The ends were cut back, 6 bases at V and 2 bases at J, with 8 bases in the middle. Both 60 Vbeta primers and 13 Jbeta primers went into the PCR. Some clones are missing from TCRdb's copy, which holds only in-frame ones; the method was immunoSEQ multiplex PCR. The sample contains some 140,000 clones, around 80% of which appear only once. This receptor was taken from a man between 25 and 39 years old in good health. The specimen sequenced was PBMCs. The J gene is TRBJ2-7, the V gene TRBV20-1; D unclear. CDR3 sequence: CSAVRTYEQYF. For the CDR3, the DNA is TGCAGTGCCGTGAGAACCTACGAGCAGTACTTC.